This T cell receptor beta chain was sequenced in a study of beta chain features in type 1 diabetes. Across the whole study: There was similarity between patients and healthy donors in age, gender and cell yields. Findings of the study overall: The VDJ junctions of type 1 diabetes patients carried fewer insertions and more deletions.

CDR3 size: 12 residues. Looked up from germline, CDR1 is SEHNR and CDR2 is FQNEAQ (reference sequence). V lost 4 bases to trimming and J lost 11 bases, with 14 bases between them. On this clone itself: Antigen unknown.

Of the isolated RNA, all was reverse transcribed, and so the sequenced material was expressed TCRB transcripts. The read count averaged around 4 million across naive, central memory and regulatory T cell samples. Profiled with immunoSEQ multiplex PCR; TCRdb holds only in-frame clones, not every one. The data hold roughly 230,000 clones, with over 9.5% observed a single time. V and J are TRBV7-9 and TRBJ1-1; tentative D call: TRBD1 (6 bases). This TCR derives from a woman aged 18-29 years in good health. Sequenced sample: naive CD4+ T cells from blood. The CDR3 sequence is CASSYHRDDAFF. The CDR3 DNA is TGTGCCAGCAGCTATCACAGGGACGATGCTTTCTTT.